The present TCR beta chain was sequenced within a study of CD8+ T cells in alopecia areata. After isolation, RNA underwent reverse transcription to generate cDNA as the sequencing template. Assay: immunoSEQ multiplex PCR; the TCRdb copy retains only in-frame clones and omits some. Among 90,000 or so clones listed, roughly 46% were seen once. Treatment indicated: oral pan-JAK inhibitor, 5-10 mg twice daily. V lost 1 base, J lost 5 bases, and 5 bases stayed unmatched. CDR3 length: 15 residues. Germline V gene data show CDR1 as MGHRA and CDR2 as YSYEKL. This clone was counted once. The gene calls are TRBV4-1 and TRBJ2-1; 7 bases map to TRBD2. Sequencing used CD8+ T cells sorted from blood, obtained at week 24, from a patient treated with tofacitinib. The sequence was obtained from a human donor with alopecia areata. The CDR3 loop is CASSQGEREHNEQFF. As DNA, the CDR3 is TGCGCCAGCAGCCAAGGAGAGCGGGAACACAATGAGCAGTTCTTC.